This T cell receptor (beta chain) came from a study of blood T cell repertoires in COVID-19. Germline loops: CDR1 LGHNA, CDR2 YNFKEQ. The V end lost 0 bases, the J end lost 4 bases, and 9 bases lay between the germline ends. The CDR3 spans 14 residues. Libraries were prepared by immunoSEQ multiplex PCR; TCRdb keeps only in-frame clonotypes and omits some of them. The repertoire has 100,000 to 150,000 clones, almost 80% of them found once; the top ten carry around a quarter. Material: peripheral blood. The chain uses TRBV4-2 and TRBJ1-1, with D uncertain. The sequence was collected from a human donor in a cohort sampled during active COVID-19. Written as DNA, the CDR3 is TGTGCCAGCAGCCAAGAACGAGGAGTCACTGAAGCTTTCTTT. Protein product: CASSQERGVTEAFF.